This T cell receptor (beta chain) was documented in a study of cytomegalovirus exposure and HLA in healthy donors. This clone was recorded once. What it recognizes is unknown. CDR3 size: 18 residues. Germline-derived CDR1 and CDR2 are SGHVS and FQNEAQ. V gave up 0 bases and J gave up 1 base; unmatched junction bases: 9. Amplification used 60 Vbeta primers and 13 Jbeta primers. Profiled with immunoSEQ multiplex PCR; TCRdb holds only in-frame clones, not every one. Of roughly 230,000 clones in the sample, about nine tenths were seen once. Study outcomes and limitations: Common viral pathogens seemed to be connected with several of the most significant clusters, according to a later analysis. Indistinguishability led to the exclusion of some V segments, TRBV6-2 and TRBV6-3 included. Usually a TCR sequence was rare, but some public TCRs were found in many donors.

The sample comprised PBMCs. The sequence was obtained from a girl aged 2 to 9 in good health and CMV-seronegative. The gene calls are TRBV7-8 and TRBJ1-5; the match to TRBD1 covers 7 bases. This CDR3 reads CASSLAGRGQRSNQPQHF. In DNA form, the CDR3 reads TGTGCCAGCAGCTTAGCGGGACGGGGACAGCGGAGCAATCAGCCCCAGCATTTT.